A single sample gave rise to the 9 T cell receptor beta chains below, sequenced in a study of persistence of HIV-infected CD4 T cells. Cells were stimulated with CMV-infected fibroblast lysates at approximately 10 ug/mL. Sorting selected CD4+ T cells upregulating both CD40 ligand and CD69. Sequencing used immunoSEQ version 4 in survey mode. Profiled with immunoSEQ multiplex PCR; TCRdb holds only in-frame clones, not every one. This repertoire shows about 21,000 clones, approximately 80% found once; its top ten account for 6.5% to 8.5%. The antigens of these receptors remain unknown. The sample was CD4+ T cells sorted from PBMCs after roughly 17-hour stimulation, taken from a patient who received antiretroviral therapy. The receptors originated from an adult man with HIV who was CMV-seropositive.

A few counts support this clone. The rearrangement uses TRBV10-3 and TRBJ1-6, with D hard to call. The CDR3 consists of 14 residues. The germline CDR1 and CDR2 sequences are ENHRY and SYGVKD. V was clipped by 6 bases and J by 5 bases, with 11 bases between them. The CDR3 is CAIRSAVDNSPLHF. CDR3 DNA sequence: TGTGCCATCAGATCGGCGGTAGATAATTCACCCCTCCACTTT.

The chain recombines TRBV7-3 with TRBJ1-6; weak D call: TRBD1 (5 bases). Trimming removed 6 bases from V and 7 bases from J, with 13 bases in between. Germline V lookup: CDR1 SGHTA, CDR2 FQGTGA. The CDR3 has 14 amino acids. The CDR3 is CASRGGNSNSPLHF. The CDR3 nucleotides are TGTGCCAGCAGGGGGGGAAACTCGAATTCACCCCTCCACTTT.

The chain combines TRBV30 with TRBJ1-2, with TRBD1 as a possible D gene (5 bases). The CDR3 covers 13 residues. The germline V and J ends were trimmed by 1 base and 6 bases, with 12 bases remaining between them. The germline V gene has CDR1 GTSNPN and CDR2 SVGIG (reference sequence). CDR3 loop: CAWSGQRADGYTF. The CDR3 DNA is TGTGCCTGGAGTGGACAGAGGGCGGATGGCTACACCTTC.

In this sample, this clone turned up a few times. CDR3 DNA: TGTGCCAGTAAAGGTGCGGCTTCCGGAGAGATGGATTCACCCCTCCACTTT. It is translated as CASKGAASGEMDSPLHF. V and J are TRBV19 and TRBJ1-6, with D uncertain. Trimming left V 7 bases short and J 8 bases short, with 24 bases between. This CDR3 spans 17 amino acids. The germline V gene has CDR1 LNHDA and CDR2 SQIVND (reference sequence).

The chain employs TRBV9 and TRBJ1-4, with no clear D. This CDR3 has 15 amino acids. V lost 0 bases and J 7 bases, leaving 13 bases between the germline ends. Germline assignment: CDR1 SGDLS and CDR2 YYNGEE. This CDR3 reads CASSVEGPNSEKLFF. The CDR3 DNA is TGTGCCAGCAGCGTAGAGGGCCCAAACAGTGAAAAACTGTTTTTT.

In its sample, this clone was seen once. This sequence joins TRBV7-8 and TRBJ2-5, with 10 bases aligning to TRBD1. The CDR3 length is 16 residues. Trimming removed 0 bases from V and 1 base from J; junction bases left unmatched: 2. From germline, CDR1 is SGHVS and CDR2 FQNEAQ. The chain's CDR3 is CASSLAGTGVQETQYF. CDR3 coding DNA: TGTGCCAGCAGCTTAGCCGGGACAGGGGTCCAAGAGACCCAGTACTTC.

This rearrangement joins TRBV4-2 to TRBJ2-3, with D perhaps matching TRBD1 or TRBD2 (6 bases each). Trimming removed 0 bases from V and 0 bases from J, with 10 bases in between. CDR1 is LGHNA, CDR2 YNFKEQ, per germline. The CDR3 extends over 16 amino acids. The CDR3 region is CASSQDRGRSTDTQYF. The CDR3 bases are TGTGCCAGCAGCCAAGATCGGGGGCGAAGCACAGATACGCAGTATTTT.

This clone was counted a single time. The rearrangement links TRBV5-1 to TRBJ2-3, with D maybe TRBD2 (5 bases). This CDR3 is built from 16 residues. Germline V gene sequence: CDR1 SGHRS, CDR2 YFSETQ. Deletions cut 1 base from V and 2 bases from J, with 14 bases between. For the CDR3, the DNA is TGCGCCAGCAGCTTGATGGCGCGCGGACTCACAGATACGCAGTATTTT. This gives the protein CASSLMARGLTDTQYF.

Points on this clone: A much larger clone differs by one base, so this may be a read error. This chain uses TRBV3-1 (or the pseudogene TRBV3-2) with TRBJ1-2; tentative D call: TRBD1 (5 bases). Germline lookup yields CDR1 LGHDT and CDR2 YNNKEL (reference sequence). V lost 4 bases to trimming and J lost 7 bases, with 25 bases between them. The length of the CDR3 is 17 residues. The CDR3 DNA sequence: TGTGCCAGCAGCCTTCGGAAGGATGTAGGAGGGGATCGTGGCTACACCTTC. This encodes CASSLRKDVGGDRGYTF.